A single sample is the source of the 14 T cell receptor beta chains below, sequenced in a study of identifying expanded T cells in peripheral blood. Repertoires were generated with immunoSEQ multiplex PCR, while TCRdb's copy carries only in-frame clones and drops some. This sample has about 86,000 clones; 70% to 90% occur once, and the top ten carry roughly 4.1%. What was sequenced was blood. All receptors come from a person aged 18-70 years in good health.

This clone was recorded only once. The chain is built from TRBV30 and TRBJ2-7; 9 bases align to TRBD1. Losses at the gene ends were 2 bases for V and 7 bases for J; bases not matched to a gene: 6. The germline V gene encodes CDR1 GTSNPN and CDR2 SVGIG (reference sequence). This CDR3 has 13 amino acids. This CDR3 is CAWSQQGAGEQYF. The CDR3 DNA follows: TGTGCCTGGAGTCAACAGGGGGCGGGTGAGCAGTACTTC.

The chain recombines TRBV7-9 with TRBJ1-1; tentatively, D is TRBD1 (5 bases). This CDR3 has 13 residues. The ends were cut back, 2 bases at V and 10 bases at J, with 14 bases in the middle. Germline V gene lookup returns CDR1 SEHNR and CDR2 FQNEAQ (reference sequence). CDR3 bases: TGTGCCAGCAGCTTATTGAGCGCAGGGATAGCTTTCTTT. This sequence encodes CASSLLSAGIAFF. The entire variable domain, with the rest obtained from reference TRBV7-9 and TRBJ1-1, is as follows: DTGVSQNPRHKITKRGQNVTFRCDPISEHNRLYWYRQTLGQGPEFLTYFQNEAQLEKSRLLSDRFSAERPKGSFSTLEIQRTEQGDSAMYLCASSLLSAGIAFFGQGTRLTVV.

This clone was found a few times. The chain is built from TRBV29-1 and TRBJ2-3, with D possibly being TRBD2 (5 bases). Germline V CDR1 and CDR2: SQVTM, ANQGSEA. The length of the CDR3 is 13 residues. Trimming removed 3 bases at V and 0 bases at J, with 7 bases between. CDR3 in amino acids: CSVDRESTDTQYF. CDR3 sequence (DNA): TGCAGCGTTGATAGGGAGAGCACAGATACGCAGTATTTT.

Of note for this clone: The junction does not match germline at one end; this may be a read error. The V and J genes are TRBV6-4 and TRBJ2-7; D could derive from TRBD1 or TRBD2 (5 bases each). The CDR3 totals 13 residues. Germline V gives CDR1 MRHNA, CDR2 SNTAGT. CDR3 in DNA: TGTGCCAGCAGCGACTACCGACCAGGGGAGCAGTACTTC. As protein: CASSDYRPGEQYF.

V and J are TRBV19 and TRBJ2-5; D is undetermined. The germline CDR1 and CDR2 sequences are LNHDA and SQIVND (reference sequence). Trimming removed 6 bases at V and 7 bases at J, with 15 bases between. This CDR3 has 13 residues. The CDR3 sequence: CASSTGSGGTQYF. CDR3 nucleotide sequence: TGTGCCAGTAGCACTGGATCCGGCGGGACCCAGTACTTC. Filled out from reference TRBV19 and TRBJ2-5, the complete variable domain reads DGGITQSPKYLFRKEGQNVTLSCEQNLNHDAMYWYRQDPGQGLRLIYYSQIVNDFQKGDIAEGYSVSREKKESFPLTVTSAQKNPTAFYLCASSTGSGGTQYFGPGTRLLVL.

The chain combines TRBV27 with TRBJ2-7; unclear D gene. Deletions cut 5 bases from V and 4 bases from J, with 12 bases between. Germline CDR1 MNHEY, CDR2 SMNVEV (reference sequence). This CDR3 is built from 13 residues. In DNA, the CDR3 is TGTGCCAGCAGTGCCACGATTACATACGAGCAGTACTTC. This encodes CASSATITYEQYF.

J is TRBJ1-2 and V is TRBV27, with TRBD1 matching 11 bases. V shed 8 bases and J 6 bases; nucleotides not matched to a gene: 8. Germline V gene data show CDR1 as MNHEY and CDR2 as SMNVEV (reference sequence). CDR3 length equals 14 residues. The CDR3 here is CASSPGQGANGYTF. The CDR3 bases are TGTGCCAGCTCCCCCGGACAGGGGGCAAATGGCTACACCTTC.

This clone was detected once. The chain recombines TRBV7-9 with TRBJ1-4; maybe TRBD1 (5 bases). This CDR3 spans 17 amino acids. Germline V gene sequence: CDR1 SEHNR, CDR2 FQNEAQ (reference sequence). The germline V and J ends were trimmed by 1 base and 7 bases, with 19 bases remaining between them. The CDR3 DNA reads as TGTGCCAGCAGCTTAGGAGGTGTTGAGGTTGGGGGTGAAAAACTGTTTTTT. Amino acid sequence: CASSLGGVEVGGEKLFF. The full variable domain, rest sourced from reference TRBV7-9 and TRBJ1-4, is DTGVSQNPRHKITKRGQNVTFRCDPISEHNRLYWYRQTLGQGPEFLTYFQNEAQLEKSRLLSDRFSAERPKGSFSTLEIQRTEQGDSAMYLCASSLGGVEVGGEKLFFGSGTQLSVL.

CDR3 DNA: TGTGCCAGCGGCGACACAGGGGTTTACAATGAGCAGTTCTTC. Translating gives CASGDTGVYNEQFF. The chain is built from TRBV7-9 and TRBJ2-1; TRBD1 agrees at 7 bases. Germline values: CDR1 SEHNR, CDR2 FQNEAQ (reference sequence). The CDR3 loop spans 14 amino acids. The ends lost 8 bases at V and 4 bases at J; junction bases unmatched: 8.

The rearrangement joins TRBV6-5 to TRBJ1-5; the D is unclear. V gave up 7 bases and J gave up 0 bases, with 7 bases separating them. In germline, CDR1 is MNHEY, CDR2 SVGAGI. This CDR3 region has 13 residues. This CDR3 is CASKADSNQPQHF. CDR3 nucleotide sequence: TGTGCCAGCAAAGCAGATAGCAATCAGCCCCAGCATTTT.

This chain connects TRBV6-5 to TRBJ1-4; TRBD1 agrees at 7 bases. The CDR3 is 16 residues long. Germline V gene sequence: CDR1 MNHEY, CDR2 SVGAGI. Unmatched junction bases numbered 5, after V lost 4 bases and J lost 0 bases. The CDR3 DNA is TGTGCCAGCAGTTCGGGACAGCTAACAACTAATGAAAAACTGTTTTTT. Its translation is CASSSGQLTTNEKLFF.

The chain combines TRBV7-9 with TRBJ1-2; 7 bases fit TRBD1. Trimming took 6 bases from V and 7 from J; bases not matched to a gene: 20. The V gene's germline CDR1 is SEHNR and CDR2 FQNEAQ (reference sequence). The CDR3 runs to 17 residues. The CDR3 DNA is TGTGCCAGCAGGGAAGGGATACAGGGGCGTGAAGGTAGTGGCTACACCTTC. Translated: CASREGIQGREGSGYTF.

The gene calls are TRBV5-8 and TRBJ2-1, with 7 nucleotides matching TRBD1. The trim removed 3 bases at V and 8 bases at J, leaving 5 bases unmatched. CDR1 SGHTS and CDR2 YDEGEE come from the germline V gene. The CDR3 has 13 residues. As DNA, the CDR3 is TGTGCCAGCAGCTCGCGACAGGGATATGAGCAGTTCTTC. Protein sequence: CASSSRQGYEQFF.

The V gene is TRBV5-5, the J gene TRBJ2-7; 7 bases map to TRBD1. The CDR3 is 19 residues long. J was trimmed by 0 bases and V by 6 bases; bases with no gene match: 21. Germline V CDR1 and CDR2: SGHKS, YYEKEE (reference sequence). This chain's CDR3 is CASTQGIGGPGQLSYEQYF. In DNA form, the CDR3 reads TGTGCCAGCACCCAAGGGATCGGAGGACCGGGACAGCTCTCCTACGAGCAGTACTTC.